This T cell receptor (beta chain) came from a study of post-analysis software for immune sequencing data. Study-wide context: Recorded disease courses covered relapsing-remitting, secondary progressive and progressive-relapsing multiple sclerosis. Some patients had no subtype annotation.

Germline V CDR1 and CDR2: MRHNA, SNTAGT. The CDR3 extends over 13 amino acids. The germline V and J ends were trimmed by 3 bases and 0 bases, with 5 bases remaining between them. cDNA libraries of TCR beta carried unique molecular identifiers. Researchers reported roughly 0.5 million cDNA molecules coming from approximately 0.95 to 9.8 million T cells. One entry per CDR3 protein, called by TCRdb with MiXCR from the PCR reads. The table shows roughly 540,000 distinct CDR3 sequences, with 34% occurring only once. Study conclusions and caveats: Controls showed significantly higher normalized Chao1 diversity than did multiple sclerosis patients. The study found TRBV5-6, TRBV5-1 and TRBV20-1 among several TRBV segments more frequent in patients than controls.

As concerns this clonotype: Antigen specificity is unknown.

The sequence derives from a girl aged 2-17 years with multiple sclerosis. Sample: blood. The chain combines TRBV6-4 with TRBJ1-1; D gene unclear. The CDR3 protein is CASSETMNTEAFF. The CDR3 bases are TGTGCCAGCAGTGAAACTATGAACACTGAAGCTTTCTTT.